This TCR beta chain was sequenced during a study of cytotoxic CD8 clonotypes in ibrutinib-treated CLL. Study findings and constraints: Measured clonality at baseline was greater than in age-matched healthy donors and tracked with circulating CD8+ T-cell counts.

TCRdb's copy holds only in-frame clones and misses some; the assay was immunoSEQ multiplex PCR. The sample contains around 250,000 clones, 70% of which appear only once. The authors obtained around 1.8 micrograms of genomic DNA from cryopreserved PBMCs for TCR beta libraries. As to this clone: Its target is unknown.

This CDR3 comprises 11 residues. In germline, CDR1 is SQVTM, CDR2 ANQGSEA. After removal of 7 bases from V and 6 bases from J, the junction contained 6 bases not matched to a gene. The origin of this receptor is a human donor with chronic lymphocytic leukemia. V is TRBV29-1 and J is TRBJ2-7, with 7 bases lining up with TRBD1. The sample consisted of PBMCs, taken after 24 months of ibrutinib treatment. Here the CDR3 DNA reads TGCAGCGCCAACAGGGGTCCCGAGCAGTACTTC. This encodes CSANRGPEQYF.